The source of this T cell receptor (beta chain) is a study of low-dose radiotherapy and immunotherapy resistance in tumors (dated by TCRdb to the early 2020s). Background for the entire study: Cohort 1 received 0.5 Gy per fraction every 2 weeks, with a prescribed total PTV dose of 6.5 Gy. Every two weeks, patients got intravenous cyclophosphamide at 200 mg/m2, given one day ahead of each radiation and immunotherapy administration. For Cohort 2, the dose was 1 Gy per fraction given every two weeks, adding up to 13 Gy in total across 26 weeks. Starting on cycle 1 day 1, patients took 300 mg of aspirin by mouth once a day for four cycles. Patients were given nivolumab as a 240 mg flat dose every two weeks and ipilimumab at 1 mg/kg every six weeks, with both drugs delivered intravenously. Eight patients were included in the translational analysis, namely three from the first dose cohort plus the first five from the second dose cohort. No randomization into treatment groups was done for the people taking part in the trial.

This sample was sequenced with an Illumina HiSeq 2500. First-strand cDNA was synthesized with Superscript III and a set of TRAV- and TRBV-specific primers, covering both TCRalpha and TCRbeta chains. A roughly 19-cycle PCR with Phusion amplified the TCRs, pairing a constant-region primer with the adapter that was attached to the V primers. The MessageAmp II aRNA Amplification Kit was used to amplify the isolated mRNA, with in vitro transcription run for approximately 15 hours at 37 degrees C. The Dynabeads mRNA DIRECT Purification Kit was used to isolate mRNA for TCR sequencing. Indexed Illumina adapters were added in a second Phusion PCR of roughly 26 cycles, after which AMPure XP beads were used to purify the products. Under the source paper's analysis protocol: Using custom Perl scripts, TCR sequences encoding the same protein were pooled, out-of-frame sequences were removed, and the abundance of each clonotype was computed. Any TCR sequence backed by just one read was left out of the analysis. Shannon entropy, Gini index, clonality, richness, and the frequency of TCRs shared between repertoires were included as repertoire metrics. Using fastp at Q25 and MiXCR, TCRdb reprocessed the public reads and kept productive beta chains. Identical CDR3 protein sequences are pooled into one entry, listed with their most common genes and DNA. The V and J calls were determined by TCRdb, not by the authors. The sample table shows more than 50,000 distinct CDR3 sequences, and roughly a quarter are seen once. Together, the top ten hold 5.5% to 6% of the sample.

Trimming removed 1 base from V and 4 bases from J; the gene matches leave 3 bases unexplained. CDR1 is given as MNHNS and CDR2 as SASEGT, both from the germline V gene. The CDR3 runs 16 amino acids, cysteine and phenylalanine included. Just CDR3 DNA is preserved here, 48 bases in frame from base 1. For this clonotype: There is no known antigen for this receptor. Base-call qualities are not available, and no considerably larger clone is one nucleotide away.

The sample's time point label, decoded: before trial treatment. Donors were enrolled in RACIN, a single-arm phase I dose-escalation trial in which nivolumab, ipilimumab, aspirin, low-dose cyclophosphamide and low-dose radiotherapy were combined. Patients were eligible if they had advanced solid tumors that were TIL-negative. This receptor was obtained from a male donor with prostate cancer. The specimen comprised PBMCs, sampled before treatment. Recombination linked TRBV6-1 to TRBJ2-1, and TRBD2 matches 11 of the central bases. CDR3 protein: CASSEETSGAYNEQFF. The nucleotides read TGTGCCAGCAGTGAAGAGACTAGCGGGGCTTACAATGAGCAGTTCTTC.